This TCR beta chain originates from a study of lymphopenia after photon versus proton radiotherapy. Sequenced by immunoSEQ multiplex PCR; TCRdb stores in-frame clones only, minus some. The sample has approximately 35,000 clones, about 90% seen once. Germline V gene data show CDR1 as MGHRA and CDR2 as YSYEKL. The CDR3 is 15 amino acids. Trimming at V came to 0 bases and at J to 4 bases, leaving 4 bases not matched to a gene. Points on this clone: The antigen is not known.

Notes on the study in general: After the lymphocyte nadir, photon-treated repertoires showed oligoclonal expansion, especially of CD8+ Temra cells. Authors raise, but do not show, better survival with proton therapy. Relative stability marked proton patients; photon patients lost diversity and naive cells.

The sample here was peripheral blood, taken from a patient treated with photon-based radiotherapy. J is TRBJ2-7 and V is TRBV4-1; 9 nucleotides line up with TRBD2. This sequence originates from a woman aged 45-65 years with pancreatic cancer. The CDR3 spells CASSQDAGGSYEQYF. The CDR3 coding sequence is TGCGCCAGCAGCCAAGATGCGGGAGGGAGTTACGAGCAGTACTTC.